This T cell receptor (beta chain) was documented in a study of spatial heterogeneity in lung cancer. Using its own MiXCR run on the 5' RACE reads, TCRdb lists one record per CDR3 protein. Altogether roughly 7,700 distinct CDR3 sequences are present, 5.4% being singletons, with the ten largest covering 24%. At least ten counts were recorded for this clonotype. Antigen unknown. This sample's time point: sample taken at primary tumor resection. The germline V and J ends were trimmed by 6 bases and 0 bases, with 12 bases remaining between them. CDR3 size: 14 residues. Germline CDR1 and CDR2: DFQATT and SNEGSKA (reference sequence). Study findings and constraints: Intratumoral expanded alpha and beta TCR counts were found to track tumor mutation counts.

The input for sequencing was lung tumor tissue, taken at surgery. The sequence was collected from a male donor with early-stage non-small cell lung cancer. This rearrangement joins TRBV20-1 to TRBJ1-5; D is uncertain. The CDR3 nucleotides read TGCAGTGCCCTGTCTCATGATAGCAATCAGCCCCAGCATTTT. Its protein product is CSALSHDSNQPQHF.